These 3 T cell receptor beta chains came from one sample sequenced in a study of shared clonotypes between healthy human individuals. TCRdb's copy holds only in-frame clones and misses some; the assay was immunoSEQ multiplex PCR. The table shows approximately 710,000 clones, with about 90% occurring only once. Sequenced: memory CD8+ T cells from PBMCs. Subset of the sample: CD45RO+ cells pooled with CCR7-negative TemRA cells. Receptor source: a man aged 18 to 29 in good health. Some clones in this sample may be carry-over from other donors' samples.

The genes are TRBV19 and TRBJ2-1; maybe TRBD2 (5 bases). The CDR3 has 17 amino acids. Germline loops: CDR1 LNHDA, CDR2 SQIVND (reference sequence). Between the trimmed V and J ends, which lost 1 base and 4 bases, there was a span of 17 bases. CDR3 loop: CASSIAFPRPGYNEQFF. CDR3 nucleotides: TGTGCCAGTAGTATAGCCTTCCCTCGTCCGGGGTACAATGAGCAGTTCTTC.

The chain employs TRBV15 and TRBJ2-7, with D perhaps given as TRBD1 or TRBD2 (5 bases each). V dropped 3 bases and J dropped 3 bases, with 12 bases sitting between them. The CDR3 has 14 amino acids. Germline values: CDR1 LNHNV, CDR2 YYDKDF (reference sequence). The CDR3 loop reads CATSSRDGIYEQYF. The CDR3 DNA reads TGTGCCACCAGCAGCCGGGACGGAATCTACGAGCAGTACTTC.

CDR3 sequence (DNA): TGTGCCAGCAATCCGGGTTGGGGGCTCGGAGATACGCAGTATTTT. Its translation: CASNPGWGLGDTQYF. The chain uses TRBV6-5 and TRBJ2-3; D possibly corresponds to TRBD1 (6 bases). The CDR3 loop spans 15 amino acids. Trimming took 7 bases from V and 5 from J, leaving 19 bases between them. Germline V CDR1 and CDR2: MNHEY, SVGAGI.